This T cell receptor (beta chain) appears in the sequencing data of a study of OX40 agonist ivuxolimab in advanced cancers. Study context: Ivuxolimab is a fully human IgG2 antibody that activates OX40 (CD134).

Notes on the study in general: The CD4+ and CD8+ T cells in the blood had expanded clonally by week 6 at 0.1 to 3.0 mg/kg. The specificity for antigen of the expanded peripheral T cells was not determined. Some patients who did not respond also had low normalized T-cell clonal expansion.

Germline-derived CDR1 and CDR2 are MNHEY and SVGAGI. This CDR3 contains 13 residues. V lost 8 bases, J lost 4 bases, and 12 bases lay in between. The protocol was immunoSEQ multiplex PCR, while the TCRdb copy is restricted to in-frame clones and leaves out a portion. Here the sample spans 71,000 or so clones, roughly 86% being singletons. As concerns this clone: The antigen remains unidentified.

This chain uses TRBV6-5 with TRBJ1-3; D unresolved. Sequenced here: CD4+ or CD8+ T cells sorted from blood, sampled in a trial of the OX40 agonist ivuxolimab. The sequence was obtained from an adult with an advanced solid tumor such as melanoma, head and neck, liver or kidney cancer. The CDR3 loop is CASFRVGGNTIYF. The CDR3 nucleotides read TGTGCCAGCTTCCGAGTGGGAGGAAACACCATATATTTT.